This T cell receptor beta chain was captured by sequencing in a study of graft-versus-host responses after intestinal transplantation. About the study: Each recipient received a multivisceral, liver-intestinal, or isolated intestinal graft.

The assay was immunoSEQ multiplex PCR, and TCRdb's table has in-frame clones only and misses some. The data hold roughly 110,000 clones, with roughly 89% observed a single time. In regard to this clone: Its antigen remains unknown.

CDR1 is SGDLS and CDR2 is YYNGEE in the germline V gene. J gave up 3 bases and V 0 bases, and 5 bases lay outside the gene matches. The CDR3 is 17 amino acids. The chain is built from TRBV9 and TRBJ2-6; 8 bases agree with TRBD1. The clonotype originates from a human donor who was the organ donor for an intestinal transplant. Sequenced here: unstimulated CD4+ T cells sorted from spleen or lymph node cells, sampled before transplant. The CDR3 sequence is CASSVGAGGFGANVLTF. The DNA of the CDR3 is TGTGCCAGCAGCGTAGGGGCAGGGGGCTTTGGGGCCAACGTCCTGACTTTC.